This T cell receptor (beta chain) was identified in a study of blood T cell repertoires in COVID-19. Study in general: Nucleic acid was either cDNA or gDNA, and it came from T cells, B-cell-depleted T cells, or PBMCs.

Some clones are missing from TCRdb's copy, which holds only in-frame ones; the method was immunoSEQ multiplex PCR. Of about 190,000 clones in the sample, roughly 90% were seen once. CDR1 is KGHDR and CDR2 is SFDVKD in the germline V gene. V lost 3 bases and J lost 4; bases outside the gene matches: 5. This CDR3 comprises 15 residues. The rearrangement joins TRBV24-1 to TRBJ2-3; TRBD2 agrees at 8 bases. Sequenced material: peripheral blood. The TCR sequence derives from a man in his forties with acute or convalescent COVID-19. The CDR3 here is CATSDESGGADTQYF. In nucleotides, the CDR3 is TGTGCCACCAGTGATGAAAGCGGGGGAGCAGATACGCAGTATTTT.